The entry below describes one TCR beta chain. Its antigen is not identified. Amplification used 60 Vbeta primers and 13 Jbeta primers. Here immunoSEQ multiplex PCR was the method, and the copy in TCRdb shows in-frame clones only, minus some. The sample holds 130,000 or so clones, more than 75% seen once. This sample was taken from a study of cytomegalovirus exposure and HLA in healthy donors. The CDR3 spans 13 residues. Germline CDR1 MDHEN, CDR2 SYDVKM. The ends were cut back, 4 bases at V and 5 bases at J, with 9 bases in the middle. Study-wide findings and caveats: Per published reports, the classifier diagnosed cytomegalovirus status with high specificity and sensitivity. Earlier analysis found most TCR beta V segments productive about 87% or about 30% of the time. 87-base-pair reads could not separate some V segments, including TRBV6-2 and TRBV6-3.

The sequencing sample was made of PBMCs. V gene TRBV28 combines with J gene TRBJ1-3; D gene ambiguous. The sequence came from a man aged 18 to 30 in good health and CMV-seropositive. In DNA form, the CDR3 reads TGTGCCAGCAGTTCCAGGTTGCGAAACACCATATATTTT. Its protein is CASSSRLRNTIYF.